These 23 T cell receptor beta chains were all obtained from the same sample, sequenced in a study of blood T cells in healthy people across ages. Through a sample-barcoded 5' primer and a J-beta primer mix, a second PCR was run for 7 to 11 cycles. TCRdb independently ran MiXCR on the 5' RACE reads; one entry per CDR3 protein. The table records roughly 500,000 distinct CDR3 sequences, approximately 30% of them present only once. Specimen: blood. The receptors derive from an older woman in good health.

The chain has TRBV9 and TRBJ1-2; no clear D. CDR1 is SGDLS, CDR2 YYNGEE, per germline. The CDR3 spans 14 residues. Trimming removed 5 bases from V and 0 bases from J, with 11 bases in between. CDR3 protein: CASSGAGANYGYTF. The CDR3 DNA sequence: TGTGCCAGCAGTGGAGCGGGAGCTAACTATGGCTACACCTTC.

This clonotype was counted many times. The J gene is TRBJ1-1, the V gene TRBV3-1; D is unresolved. The ends were cut back, 1 base at V and 5 bases at J, with 5 bases in the middle. Germline V CDR1 and CDR2: LGHDT, YNNKEL (reference sequence). This CDR3 region has 12 residues. CDR3 protein: CASSQGGTEAFF. The DNA of the CDR3 is TGTGCCAGCAGCCAAGGGGGAACTGAAGCTTTCTTT.

This clonotype was seen a few times. This chain links TRBV7-2 with TRBJ2-3; TRBD2 is a possible D gene (6 bases). From germline, CDR1 is SGHTA and CDR2 FQGNSA. The CDR3 has 15 residues. Trimming shortened V by 0 bases and J by 3 bases, and 10 bases separated the two germline ends. CDR3 in DNA: TGTGCCAGCAGCTTAGCGTGGACTAATACAGATACGCAGTATTTT. Protein sequence: CASSLAWTNTDTQYF.

This sequence joins TRBV27 and TRBJ1-1; weak D call: TRBD1 (6 bases). Looked up from germline, CDR1 is MNHEY and CDR2 is SMNVEV (reference sequence). V shed 2 bases and J shed 2 bases, with 15 bases lying between them. The CDR3 consists of 16 residues. The CDR3 reads CASSLKGDGLNTEAFF. The DNA for the CDR3 is TGTGCCAGCAGTTTAAAGGGGGATGGACTCAACACTGAAGCTTTCTTT.

V gene TRBV7-2 combines with J gene TRBJ2-1; D assignment may be TRBD1 or TRBD2 (5 bases each). The CDR3 runs to 13 residues. Between the trimmed V and J ends, which lost 3 bases and 9 bases, there was a span of 12 bases. Germline V gene data show CDR1 as SGHTA and CDR2 as FQGNSA. The CDR3 loop reads CASSFGGVGEQFF. The CDR3 DNA reads TGTGCCAGCAGCTTTGGGGGAGTGGGTGAGCAGTTCTTC.

This clonotype was observed a handful of times. Its ends do not fully match the called genes, so a read error is possible. V and J are TRBV18 and TRBJ1-2, with a tentative D call TRBD1 (6 bases). Germline CDR1 and CDR2: KGHSH and LQKENI. This CDR3 spans 14 amino acids. As DNA, the CDR3 is TGTGCCAGCTCACCACCGTTGGACAGCTATGGCTGCACCTTC. It specifies CASSPPLDSYGCTF.

V gene TRBV10-3 combines with J gene TRBJ2-3, with D possibly being TRBD2 (6 bases). The CDR3 runs 14 residues. Trimming pared 1 base from V and 4 bases from J, leaving 9 bases between. Germline V gives CDR1 ENHRY, CDR2 SYGVKD. This chain's CDR3 is CAISELGGPDTQYF. CDR3 coding DNA: TGTGCCATCAGTGAGTTGGGAGGCCCAGATACGCAGTATTTT.

This clonotype was counted only a few times. At one boundary the junction diverges from the germline segment, which might be a read error. CDR3 sequence reads: CASLQQLLF. CDR3 DNA: TGCGCCAGCCTCCAACAACTACTCTTC. This sequence joins TRBV5-1 and TRBJ2-5; no reliable D call. This CDR3 comprises 9 residues. Germline CDR1 SGHRS, CDR2 YFSETQ.

The chain is built from TRBV7-3 and TRBJ2-1; a weak D match, TRBD1 (6 bases). Germline V lookup: CDR1 SGHTA, CDR2 FQGTGA. This CDR3 is 15 amino acids long. V lost 3 bases, J lost 2 bases, and 11 bases lay in between. CDR3 DNA: TGTGCCAGCAGCTTGTACAGGGCCGCCTACAATGAGCAGTTCTTC. Translating gives CASSLYRAAYNEQFF.

The chain recombines TRBV10-3 with TRBJ2-3, with 7 bases fitting TRBD2. Trimming took 10 bases from V and 0 from J; bases not matched to a gene: 7. In germline, CDR1 is ENHRY, CDR2 SYGVKD. This CDR3 has 14 amino acids. The CDR3 is CATGRGSSTDTQYF. The CDR3 DNA is TGTGCCACCGGGCGGGGGTCTAGCACAGATACGCAGTATTTT.

This clonotype was seen a few times. The genes are TRBV11-2 and TRBJ1-2; D is unresolved. Germline V lookup: CDR1 SGHAT, CDR2 FQNNGV. The V and J ends lost 4 bases and 6 bases respectively, with 15 bases between them. This CDR3 is built from 14 residues. DNA of the CDR3: TGTGCCAGCAGCTCCGGGCCGGGGATCCATGGCTACACCTTC. It is translated as CASSSGPGIHGYTF.

This chain links TRBV6-6 with TRBJ2-5, with D hard to call. The germline CDR1 and CDR2 sequences are MNHNY and SVGAGI (reference sequence). The CDR3 covers 13 residues. Trimming cost V 2 bases and J 2 bases, with 6 bases left between them. CDR3 amino acids: CASSYVLQETQYF. CDR3 coding DNA: TGTGCCAGCAGTTACGTCTTACAAGAGACCCAGTACTTC.

This clonotype has a handful of counts. V is TRBV3-1 and J is TRBJ1-3; 7 nucleotides align to TRBD1. In germline, CDR1 is LGHDT, CDR2 YNNKEL (reference sequence). Trimming took 0 bases from V and 4 from J; bases not matched to a gene: 3. This CDR3 region has 15 residues. The CDR3 loop reads CASSQDGGGGNTIYF. The CDR3, as DNA: TGTGCCAGCAGCCAAGACGGAGGGGGCGGAAACACCATATATTTT. Together with reference TRBV3-1 and TRBJ1-3, the CDR3 gives the full variable domain: DTAVSQTPKYLVTQMGNDKSIKCEQNLGHDTMYWYKQDSKKFLKIMFSYNNKELIINETVPNRFSPKSPDKAHLNLHINSLELGDSAVYFCASSQDGGGGNTIYFGEGSWLTVV.

The chain employs TRBV4-3 and TRBJ2-3; 9 nucleotides match TRBD1. Germline V gives CDR1 LGHNA, CDR2 YSLEER. This CDR3 is built from 15 residues. V trimming: 4 bases; J trimming: 5 bases; junction bases outside the gene matches: 7. This chain's CDR3 is CASSRGQGILDTQYF. The CDR3 coding sequence is TGCGCCAGCAGCCGCGGACAGGGGATTTTAGATACGCAGTATTTT.

This clonotype was found a few times. The chain recombines TRBV5-1 with TRBJ2-7; 8 bases align to TRBD1. The CDR3 runs 15 residues. The germline CDR1 and CDR2 sequences are SGHRS and YFSETQ. J was trimmed by 3 bases and V by 5 bases; bases with no gene match: 10. The CDR3 reads CASRYAPGQDYEQYF. In nucleotides, the CDR3 is TGCGCCAGCAGATACGCCCCGGGACAGGACTACGAGCAGTACTTC.

This chain connects TRBV7-2 to TRBJ2-1, with a weak D call TRBD2 (5 bases). Trimming cost V 6 bases and J 4 bases, with 10 bases left between them. This CDR3 has 13 residues. The germline V gene encodes CDR1 SGHTA and CDR2 FQGNSA. CDR3 loop: CASRFRGYNEQFF. The CDR3 nucleotides are TGTGCCAGCAGGTTCCGGGGTTACAATGAGCAGTTCTTC.

The rearrangement links TRBV19 to TRBJ1-2, with 7 bases aligning to TRBD1. V lost 5 bases, J lost 2 bases, and 8 bases stayed unmatched. The germline V gene encodes CDR1 LNHDA and CDR2 SQIVND (reference sequence). CDR3 length: 15 amino acids. The CDR3: CASSSTGQINYGYTF. Written as DNA, the CDR3 is TGTGCCAGTAGTTCTACGGGACAGATCAACTATGGCTACACCTTC. The whole variable domain, remainder taken from reference TRBV19 and TRBJ1-2, is DGGITQSPKYLFRKEGQNVTLSCEQNLNHDAMYWYRQDPGQGLRLIYYSQIVNDFQKGDIAEGYSVSREKKESFPLTVTSAQKNPTAFYLCASSSTGQINYGYTFGSGTRLTVV.

The genes are TRBV12-3 or TRBV12-4 and TRBJ1-3; possibly TRBD1 for D (6 bases). Trimming stripped 4 bases from V and 5 bases from J, with 12 bases between. CDR3 length: 14 amino acids. The CDR3 sequence is CASSSTGTRNTIYF. The CDR3 DNA follows: TGTGCCAGCAGTTCAACCGGGACAAGAAACACCATATATTTT.

DNA for the CDR3: TGTGCCAGCAGCTCGACTAGCGGGAGTTTTGGGTACGAGCAGTACTTC. This translates into CASSSTSGSFGYEQYF. The genes are TRBV7-2 and TRBJ2-7; 12 bases match TRBD2. The V gene's germline CDR1 is SGHTA and CDR2 FQGNSA. J was trimmed by 4 bases and V by 4 bases; bases with no gene match: 8. The CDR3 has 16 residues.

V usage is TRBV27 and J usage is TRBJ1-5, with 7 bases identical to TRBD1. With 1 base clipped from V and 4 bases from J, the junction kept 4 bases outside the gene matches. The CDR3 runs to 15 residues. Per the germline V gene, CDR1 is MNHEY and CDR2 is SMNVEV (reference sequence). CDR3 protein: CASSLWQGENQPQHF. Written as DNA, the CDR3 is TGTGCCAGCAGTTTATGGCAGGGGGAAAATCAGCCCCAGCATTTT.

This rearrangement joins TRBV7-2 to TRBJ2-5; either TRBD1 or TRBD2 may fit D (5 bases each). V lost 3 bases and J lost 1, with 12 bases in between. The CDR3 is 15 amino acids. Per germline, CDR1 SGHTA and CDR2 FQGNSA. CDR3 in DNA: TGTGCCAGCAGCTTTCTTTACGGGACCCAAGAGACCCAGTACTTC. Translated, it gives CASSFLYGTQETQYF.

This clonotype was seen more than once but under ten times. V usage is TRBV11-2 and J usage is TRBJ1-1, with D possibly matching TRBD1 (5 bases). V lost 5 bases and J lost 3, with 19 bases in between. The CDR3 runs to 16 residues. Germline lookup yields CDR1 SGHAT and CDR2 FQNNGV. CDR3 bases: TGTGCCAGCAGCCCCCGTACTTCGAGAGGGGACACTGAAGCTTTCTTT. It encodes CASSPRTSRGDTEAFF.

V and J are TRBV20-1 and TRBJ2-5; tentative D call: TRBD2 (5 bases). Germline assignment: CDR1 DFQATT and CDR2 SNEGSKA (reference sequence). CDR3 length equals 14 residues. Trimming removed 1 base from V and 5 bases from J, with 14 bases in between. The CDR3 DNA is TGCAGTGCTAGAGGGTATGAGGGATTGGAGACCCAGTACTTC. Protein: CSARGYEGLETQYF.